This TCR beta chain was sequenced in a study of CD8 T cells in Susac syndrome. cDNA came from 0.5 to 1 ug RNA primed by random hexamers. TCRdb re-called the immunoSEQ multiplex PCR reads through MiXCR, storing one row per CDR3 protein. This table has 110,000 to 150,000 distinct CDR3 sequences, approximately 95% appearing once. CDR1 and CDR2 (germline): SNHLY, FYNNEI. Trimming pared 5 bases from V and 2 bases from J, leaving 13 bases between. The CDR3 has 14 amino acids. In regard to this clonotype: Its antigen remains unknown.

Points from the study as a whole: Individuals included in the TCR sequencing and HLA analysis were acknowledged by the study to be relatively few in number.

Healthy donors formed controls matched for age and sex. The chain joins TRBV2 to TRBJ2-7; tentatively, D is TRBD1 (6 bases). The sample consisted of CD8+ T cells from PBMCs. The sequence was collected from a human donor in good health. This chain's CDR3 is CASSLPGHPYEQYF. The CDR3 DNA is TGTGCCAGCAGTCTTCCGGGACACCCCTACGAGCAGTACTTC.